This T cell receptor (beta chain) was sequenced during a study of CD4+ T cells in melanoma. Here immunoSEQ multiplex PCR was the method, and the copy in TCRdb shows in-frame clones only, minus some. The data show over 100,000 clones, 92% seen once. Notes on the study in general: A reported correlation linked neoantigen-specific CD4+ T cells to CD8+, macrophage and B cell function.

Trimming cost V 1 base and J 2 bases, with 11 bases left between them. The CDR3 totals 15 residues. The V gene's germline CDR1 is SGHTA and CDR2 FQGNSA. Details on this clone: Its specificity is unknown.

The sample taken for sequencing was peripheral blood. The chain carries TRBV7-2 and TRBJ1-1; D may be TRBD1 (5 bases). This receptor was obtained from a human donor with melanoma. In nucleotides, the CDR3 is TGTGCCAGCAGCTTAGGATGGGGGTTTAACACTGAAGCTTTCTTT. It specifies CASSLGWGFNTEAFF.